A selection of T cell receptor beta chains follows, all from one sample in a study of cytomegalovirus exposure and HLA in healthy donors. TCRdb's table, derived via immunoSEQ multiplex PCR, lists solely in-frame clones and lacks some. In the table there are about 140,000 clones, 73% of which are singletons. Sequencing used PBMCs. All receptors derive from a human donor in good health. The CDR3 runs from the conserved cysteine through the conserved F or W. A D gene is named only where the DNA matches it firmly. The size of a clone is reported for some rows only, either as once, few or many, or as a class for expanded clones.

TRBJ2-7,TRBV4-1,15,TRBD1,NA,CASSQLPGTGYEQYF,TGCGCCAGCAGCCAACTACCAGGGACAGGCTACGAGCAGTACTTC
TRBJ2-5,TRBV7-7,13,TRBD1,NA,CASSLDRGETQYF,TGTGCTAGCAGCTTAGACAGGGGAGAGACCCAGTACTTC
TRBJ2-7,TRBV30,15,TRBD1,once,CAWSPLGQVTYEQYF,TGTGCCTGGAGCCCTCTCGGACAGGTGACCTACGAGCAGTACTTC
TRBJ1-1,TRBV6-1,15,TRBD1,NA,CASSLEQGGTAEAFF,TGTGCCAGCAGTTTGGAACAGGGGGGGACGGCTGAAGCTTTCTTT
TRBJ2-4,TRBV5-1,15,NA,NA,CASSLESVVKNIQYF,TGCGCCAGCAGCTTGGAGTCAGTTGTCAAAAACATTCAGTACTTC
TRBJ1-6,TRBV7-3,13,NA,NA,CASSLSSNSPLHF,TGTGCCAGCAGCTTATCCTCGAATTCACCCCTCCACTTT
TRBJ2-3,TRBV6-1,15,NA,NA,CASSVDYTSTDTQYF,TGTGCCAGCAGCGTGGACTACACTAGCACAGATACGCAGTATTTT
TRBJ2-7,TRBV9,16,NA,NA,CASSVASQSNSYEQYF,TGTGCCAGCAGCGTAGCTTCACAGAGTAACTCCTACGAGCAGTACTTC
TRBJ1-2,TRBV28,13,NA,NA,CASKVQGGYGYTF,TGTGCCAGCAAAGTGCAGGGAGGATATGGCTACACCTTC
TRBJ1-1,TRBV7-9,14,NA,NA,CASSLGPGYTEAFF,TGTGCCAGCAGCTTAGGCCCAGGGTACACTGAAGCTTTCTTT
TRBJ2-2,TRBV7-9,18,TRBD1,NA,CASSVTGGAESNTGELFF,TGTGCCAGCAGCGTGACAGGGGGCGCGGAATCGAACACCGGGGAGCTGTTTTTT
TRBJ2-2,TRBV7-3,14,NA,NA,CASSGRANTGELFF,TGTGCCAGCTCGGGCAGGGCGAACACCGGGGAGCTGTTTTTT
TRBJ2-5,TRBV6-5,15,TRBD2,NA,CASSVIAGEGETQYF,TGTGCCAGCAGTGTCATAGCGGGGGAGGGGGAGACCCAGTACTTC
TRBJ2-1,TRBV5-1,15,NA,NA,CASSFDSSSYNEQFF,TGCGCCAGCAGCTTTGACTCCAGCTCCTACAATGAGCAGTTCTTC
TRBJ2-3,TRBV4-1,16,TRBD2,NA,CASSQGTSEGTDTQYF,TGCGCCAGCAGCCAAGGGACTAGCGAGGGCACAGATACGCAGTATTTT
TRBJ1-5,TRBV19,13,NA,NA,CASTRARDQPQHF,TGTGCCAGTACCAGGGCTAGGGATCAGCCCCAGCATTTT
TRBJ2-2,TRBV10-2,15,NA,NA,CASSLKGRYTGELFF,TGCGCCAGCAGCCTTAAGGGGCGGTACACCGGGGAGCTGTTTTTT
TRBJ2-7,TRBV5-1,14,TRBD2,NA,CASSAGTRPYEQYF,TGCGCCAGCAGCGCCGGGACTAGACCCTACGAGCAGTACTTC
TRBJ1-4,TRBV6-6,15,NA,NA,CASSYFRGLKEKLFF,TGTGCCAGCAGTTACTTCCGGGGACTTAAAGAAAAACTGTTTTTT
TRBJ1-5,TRBV6-1,15,NA,NA,CASRPGTAENQPQHF,TGTGCCAGCCGACCCGGGACTGCCGAGAATCAGCCCCAGCATTTT
TRBJ2-1,TRBV2,13,NA,NA,CASSEILADEQFF,TGTGCCAGCAGTGAAATACTAGCTGATGAGCAGTTCTTC
TRBJ1-1,TRBV18,12,NA,NA,CASSQQGTEAFF,TGTGCCAGCTCCCAACAGGGTACTGAAGCTTTCTTT
TRBJ2-1,TRBV5-4,17,TRBD2,once,CASSFLASGSRDNEQFF,TGTGCCAGCAGCTTCCTGGCTAGCGGGAGTAGGGACAATGAGCAGTTCTTC
TRBJ2-2,TRBV6-1,16,TRBD2,NA,CASSGLAGADTGELFF,TGTGCCAGCAGTGGACTAGCGGGGGCGGACACCGGGGAGCTGTTTTTT
TRBJ2-2,TRBV5-1,15,TRBD1,few,CASTGQGATSGELFF,TGCGCCAGCACAGGACAGGGGGCTACCTCCGGGGAGCTGTTTTTT
TRBJ2-3,TRBV29-1,12,NA,NA,CSVPGDPDTQYF,TGCAGCGTTCCAGGGGACCCAGATACGCAGTATTTT
TRBJ2-7,TRBV18,15,TRBD1,NA,CASSPTGQGPSEQYF,TGTGCCAGCTCACCAACGGGACAGGGTCCAAGCGAGCAGTACTTC
TRBJ2-3,TRBV30,14,NA,NA,CAWGWGGGTDTQYF,TGTGCCTGGGGTTGGGGAGGAGGAACAGATACGCAGTATTTT
TRBJ2-7,TRBV11-3,13,NA,NA,CASSLGRLYEQYF,TGTGCCAGCAGCTTAGGCAGACTCTACGAGCAGTACTTC
TRBJ1-2,TRBV5-6,14,NA,NA,CASSLSGGESGYTF,TGTGCCAGCAGCTTGTCTGGGGGGGAAAGTGGCTACACCTTC
TRBJ2-7,TRBV10-3,14,NA,NA,CAISGSGGSYEQYF,TGTGCCATCAGTGGTAGCGGCGGCTCCTACGAGCAGTACTTC
TRBJ1-5,TRBV6-4,15,NA,NA,CASSRQSSILQPQHF,TGTGCCAGCAGTAGACAGTCGTCAATTCTTCAGCCCCAGCATTTT
TRBJ2-1,TRBV4-2,13,TRBD2,NA,CASSQGAGEEQFF,TGTGCCAGCAGCCAAGGGGCGGGGGAGGAGCAGTTCTTC
TRBJ2-2,TRBV11-3,17,TRBD2,NA,CASSLELAGVGTGELFF,TGTGCCAGCAGCTTAGAGTTAGCGGGAGTTGGGACCGGGGAGCTGTTTTTT
TRBJ2-7,TRBV19,13,TRBD1,NA,CASSLTGGSEQYF,TGTGCCAGTAGTTTGACAGGGGGTAGCGAGCAGTACTTC
TRBJ1-3,TRBV6-5,16,NA,NA,CASSYSAPGVGNTIYF,TGTGCCAGCAGTTACTCGGCCCCAGGGGTTGGAAACACCATATATTTT
TRBJ1-2,TRBV6-6,16,TRBD1,NA,CASSYLPGQGADGYTF,TGTGCCAGCAGTTACCTCCCGGGACAGGGGGCGGATGGCTACACCTTC
TRBJ2-7,TRBV9,14,TRBD2,NA,CASSGGLAGYEQYF,TGTGCCAGCAGCGGAGGACTAGCTGGGTACGAGCAGTACTTC
TRBJ1-5,TRBV28,14,NA,NA,CASSLAQEGQPQHF,TGTGCCAGCAGTTTGGCGCAGGAGGGTCAGCCCCAGCATTTT
TRBJ2-3,TRBV9,16,TRBD1,NA,CASSVAWGQGSDTQYF,TGTGCCAGCAGCGTAGCTTGGGGACAGGGCTCAGATACGCAGTATTTT
TRBJ2-1,TRBV7-9,17,TRBD2,NA,CASSLYRVAGEINEQFF,TGTGCCAGCAGCTTATATCGCGTAGCGGGAGAGATCAATGAGCAGTTCTTC
TRBJ2-5,TRBV7-3,18,NA,NA,CASSLTHTAKGRRETQYF,TGTGCCAGCAGCTTAACCCATACTGCGAAAGGAAGGAGAGAGACCCAGTACTTC
TRBJ2-1,TRBV9,13,TRBD1,few,CASSVAGGGGQFF,TGTGCCAGCAGCGTAGCAGGGGGCGGTGGGCAGTTCTTC
TRBJ2-1,TRBV5-1,15,NA,NA,CASRAEPELHNEQFF,TGCGCCAGCAGGGCTGAGCCGGAGCTTCACAATGAGCAGTTCTTC
TRBJ2-7,TRBV6-5,14,TRBD1,few,CASSYSTGAYEQYF,TGTGCCAGCAGTTACTCTACAGGGGCCTACGAGCAGTACTTC
TRBJ2-5,TRBV7-3,13,NA,few,CASSPGWRETQYF,TGTGCCAGCAGCCCGGGGTGGAGGGAGACCCAGTACTTC
TRBJ2-1,TRBV15,15,TRBD2,NA,CATSTSGGAGDEQFF,TGTGCCACCAGCACCAGCGGGGGGGCCGGGGATGAGCAGTTCTTC
TRBJ1-1,TRBV10-1,13,NA,NA,CASSLGVATEAFF,TGCGCCAGCAGTCTAGGCGTTGCCACTGAAGCTTTCTTT
TRBJ1-1,TRBV11-2,14,NA,NA,CASSLEQGGTEAFF,TGTGCCAGCAGCTTAGAACAGGGTGGGACTGAAGCTTTCTTT
TRBJ1-2,TRBV6-5,12,NA,NA,CASRLSSRGYTF,TGTGCCAGCAGACTTAGTTCGCGTGGCTACACCTTC
TRBJ2-1,TRBV4-1,17,TRBD2,NA,CASSRLVMREGYNEQFF,TGCGCCAGCAGCCGCCTCGTCATGCGGGAGGGGTACAATGAGCAGTTCTTC